A selection of T cell receptor beta chains follows, all from one sample in a study of human T cells and chemical hapten exposure. TCRdb called the RACE reads again in MiXCR, with one record for every CDR3 protein. Of a few hundred thousand distinct CDR3 sequences listed, about 4.8% are singletons. The specimen was whole blood, collected in connection with sensitization to the hapten diphenylcyclopropenone (DPC). These receptors all stem from a woman aged 50 to 60 with alopecia areata. Some clones in this sample may be carry-over from other donors' samples. Both conserved end residues are part of each CDR3. D genes are given only for firm matches. A clone size is listed for some rows: how often the clone was seen (once, few, many), or a class if it is expanded.

abundance,v_gene,j_gene,d_gene,CDR3aa,CDR3nt
few,TRBV7-9,TRBJ1-1,TRBD1,CASSRQGIVEAEAFF,TGTGCCAGCAGCCGACAGGGAATAGTGGAGGCTGAAGCTTTCTTT
many,TRBV5-1,TRBJ2-7,NA,CASSLVGGTGQYF,TGCGCCAGCAGCTTGGTCGGGGGGACAGGGCAGTACTTC
many,TRBV6-5,TRBJ1-2,TRBD1,CASRAGQGRNYGYTF,TGTGCCAGCAGGGCCGGACAGGGAAGGAACTATGGCTACACCTTC
NA,TRBV12-3/TRBV12-4,TRBJ1-5,NA,CASSFSGSQPQHF,TGTGCCAGCAGTTTTTCGGGGAGTCAGCCCCAGCATTTT
many,TRBV27,TRBJ1-5,NA,CASRQGFANQPQHF,TGTGCCAGCAGACAGGGCTTTGCCAATCAGCCCCAGCATTTT
many,TRBV15,TRBJ2-3,NA,CATSRDGSSDTQYF,TGTGCCACCAGCAGAGATGGTAGCTCAGATACGCAGTATTTT
many,TRBV7-9,TRBJ1-3,TRBD1,CASSFGTVGTGNTIYF,TGTGCCAGCAGCTTTGGGACAGTGGGAACTGGAAACACCATATATTTT
NA,TRBV30,TRBJ2-3,TRBD2,CAWSVLAVNTDTQYF,TGTGCCTGGAGTGTCCTAGCGGTAAACACAGATACGCAGTATTTT
few,TRBV7-9,TRBJ2-3,TRBD2,CASSPIAGANTQYF,TGTGCCAGCAGCCCTATAGCGGGGGCGAATACGCAGTATTTT
many,TRBV6-2/TRBV6-3,TRBJ2-1,NA,CASSYSARGSNEQFF,TGTGCCAGCAGTTACTCAGCCCGAGGAAGCAATGAGCAGTTCTTC
many,TRBV5-5,TRBJ2-1,NA,CASSLEGILQFF,TGTGCCAGCAGCTTGGAGGGGATACTTCAGTTCTTC
NA,TRBV29-1,TRBJ2-2,NA,CSVDLWLNTGELFF,TGCAGCGTTGATCTCTGGTTGAACACCGGGGAGCTGTTTTTT
few,TRBV5-4,TRBJ2-2,TRBD2,CATEIAGGPSGELFF,TGTGCCACCGAAATAGCGGGGGGGCCGTCCGGGGAGCTGTTTTTT
many,TRBV7-8,TRBJ2-1,NA,CASSFTFNHNEQFF,TGTGCCAGCAGCTTCACCTTCAACCACAATGAGCAGTTCTTC
many,TRBV28,TRBJ1-6,NA,CASSLNSRAGNSPLHF,TGTGCCAGCAGTTTGAATTCGAGGGCCGGAAATTCACCCCTCCACTTT
many,TRBV3-1,TRBJ2-1,NA,CASSPLRTGGRNNEQFF,TGTGCCAGCAGCCCTCTCAGGACCGGGGGGCGGAACAATGAGCAGTTCTTC
NA,TRBV28,TRBJ2-3,NA,CASSFESTSITDTQYF,TGTGCCAGCAGTTTTGAGTCCACTTCCATCACAGATACGCAGTATTTT
NA,TRBV24-1,TRBJ2-1,TRBD1,CATSDLVYRDRSGNEQFF,TGTGCCACCAGTGATTTGGTTTACAGGGACAGGTCTGGAAATGAGCAGTTCTTC
few,TRBV7-8,TRBJ2-2,TRBD2,CASSGSIIAGDTGELFF,TGTGCCAGCAGCGGAAGTATTATAGCGGGGGACACCGGGGAGCTGTTTTTT
many,TRBV20-1,TRBJ2-7,TRBD1,CTVQGEGEQYF,TGCACCGTACAGGGGGAAGGCGAGCAGTACTTC
many,TRBV30,TRBJ2-5,TRBD2,CAWSALAGGETQYF,TGTGCCTGGAGTGCCCTAGCGGGAGGAGAGACCCAGTACTTC
many,TRBV14,TRBJ2-1,TRBD1,CASSRRTGGLDEQFF,TGTGCCAGCAGCCGAAGGACAGGGGGCTTGGATGAGCAGTTCTTC
many,TRBV11-2,TRBJ2-1,TRBD2,CASSPSGTSVNEQFF,TGTGCCAGCAGCCCCTCTGGGACTAGCGTGAATGAGCAGTTCTTC
few,TRBV7-9,TRBJ2-7,NA,CASDAPGEVEQYF,TGTGCCAGCGACGCTCCGGGGGAGGTCGAGCAGTACTTC
many,TRBV29-1,TRBJ1-3,NA,CSVPGSSGNTIYF,TGCAGCGTTCCAGGGAGCTCTGGAAACACCATATATTTT
many,TRBV7-2,TRBJ1-5,NA,CASSRDGPSNQPQHF,TGTGCCAGCAGCCGGGACGGGCCAAGCAATCAGCCCCAGCATTTT
NA,TRBV5-1,TRBJ1-2,NA,CASSLIDNYGYTF,TGCGCCAGCAGCTTGATAGATAACTATGGCTACACCTTC
many,TRBV20-1,TRBJ1-1,NA,CSAPRSGSNTEAFF,TGCAGTGCTCCGAGGTCGGGCTCGAACACTGAAGCTTTCTTT
few,TRBV13,TRBJ2-3,NA,CASSSGSGVTDTQYF,TGTGCCAGCAGCTCGGGAAGCGGAGTCACAGATACGCAGTATTTT
many,TRBV12-3/TRBV12-4,TRBJ1-1,NA,CASSLQFTEAFF,TGTGCCAGCAGCTTACAGTTCACTGAAGCTTTCTTT
few,TRBV27,TRBJ1-6,NA,CASSPLREASPLHF,TGTGCCAGCAGCCCCCTCCGGGAGGCTTCACCCCTCCACTTT
few,TRBV5-6,TRBJ2-1,NA,CASSSPAGKRYNEQFF,TGTGCCAGCAGCTCGCCGGCAGGGAAGAGGTACAATGAGCAGTTCTTC
NA,TRBV24-1,TRBJ2-5,TRBD1,CATGGQGGTQYF,TGTGCCACCGGCGGACAGGGAGGGACCCAGTACTTC
few,TRBV12-3/TRBV12-4,TRBJ2-5,TRBD1,CASRRQGETQYF,TGTGCCAGCAGAAGACAGGGGGAGACCCAGTACTTC
many,TRBV24-1,TRBJ2-6,NA,CATSDPTAAGANVLTF,TGTGCCACCAGTGATCCTACAGCGGCTGGGGCCAACGTCCTGACTTTC
many,TRBV28,TRBJ2-7,NA,CASSFVGVAEHLYEQYF,TGTGCCAGCAGTTTTGTTGGAGTAGCGGAACACCTCTACGAGCAGTACTTC
NA,TRBV7-9,TRBJ2-7,TRBD1,CASSLGQGATWSYEQYF,TGTGCCAGCAGCTTAGGGCAGGGGGCGACGTGGTCCTACGAGCAGTACTTC
few,TRBV28,TRBJ2-7,TRBD1,CASSFRGQGFSYEQYF,TGTGCCAGCAGTTTTCGGGGACAGGGTTTCTCCTACGAGCAGTACTTC
many,TRBV7-8,TRBJ2-3,TRBD2,CASSNRPAGVGDTQYF,TGTGCCAGCAGCAATAGGCCAGCGGGGGTAGGGGATACGCAGTATTTT
few,TRBV12-2,TRBJ2-3,NA,CASRRVRRGGTDTQYF,TGTGCAAGTCGCCGCGTCCGGCGGGGGGGCACAGATACGCAGTATTTT
NA,TRBV6-5,TRBJ2-7,TRBD2,CASSYSSAGNYEQYF,TGTGCCAGCAGTTACTCGTCAGCGGGGAACTACGAGCAGTACTTC
many,TRBV27,TRBJ1-5,NA,CASSFIGQPQHF,TGTGCCAGCAGTTTTATTGGTCAGCCCCAGCATTTT
many,TRBV29-1,TRBJ1-5,TRBD1,CSVLGQGDGQPQHF,TGCAGCGTCCTGGGACAGGGGGATGGTCAGCCCCAGCATTTT
many,TRBV6-2/TRBV6-3,TRBJ1-6,NA,CASTLLGENSPLHF,TGTGCCAGCACACTGCTCGGGGAAAATTCACCCCTCCACTTT
few,TRBV24-1,TRBJ2-7,NA,CATSDSLQGPVGEQYF,TGTGCCACCAGTGATTCACTCCAGGGTCCGGTCGGCGAGCAGTACTTC
many,TRBV6-6,TRBJ1-2,NA,CASSYSAGFGYTF,TGTGCCAGCAGTTACTCGGCAGGGTTTGGCTACACCTTC
many,TRBV24-1,TRBJ2-1,TRBD2,CATSGLTSGRLHEQFF,TGTGCCACCAGTGGCCTGACTAGCGGGAGGTTGCATGAGCAGTTCTTC
many,TRBV29-1,TRBJ2-3,TRBD1,CSVEVAGGGDTQYF,TGCAGCGTTGAGGTGGCAGGGGGTGGAGATACGCAGTATTTT
many,TRBV6-2/TRBV6-3,TRBJ2-5,NA,CASSYFPGHRFTPHQETQYF,TGTGCCAGCAGTTACTTCCCGGGACACAGGTTCACCCCCCACCAAGAGACCCAGTACTTC
NA,TRBV29-1,TRBJ1-1,NA,CSVEAGGETEAFF,TGCAGCGTTGAAGCGGGAGGGGAAACTGAAGCTTTCTTT
many,TRBV7-9,TRBJ2-3,TRBD2,CASSLTSGLTDTQYF,TGTGCCAGCAGCCTGACTAGCGGACTCACAGATACGCAGTATTTT
few,TRBV25-1,TRBJ2-5,NA,CASSGGAQYF,TGTGCCAGCAGTGGCGGGGCCCAGTACTTC
many,TRBV6-6,TRBJ1-5,NA,CASSLLSEGNQPQHF,TGTGCCAGCAGTCTCCTATCCGAGGGCAATCAGCCCCAGCATTTT
many,TRBV27,TRBJ2-7,NA,CASSLQGTVREQYF,TGTGCCAGCAGTTTACAGGGAACGGTTAGGGAGCAGTACTTC